Listed below are T cell receptor beta chains from one sample, sequenced in a study of beta chain features in type 1 diabetes. Produced via immunoSEQ multiplex PCR; TCRdb's table is partial and in-frame only. The data show some 150,000 clones, roughly 10% seen once. The sequencing input was naive CD4+ T cells from blood. These receptors were obtained from a man aged 18 to 29 in good health. CDR3s include the opening cysteine and the closing phenylalanine or tryptophan. D genes are given only for firm matches. Size values are once, few and many counts, or a class for expanded clones, and some rows have none.

DNA: TGTGCCAGCAGTTCCGAACAGGGGACTGAAGCTTTCTTT
CDR3: CASSSEQGTEAFF
J: TRBJ1-1
size: few
D: TRBD1
V: TRBV6-5

DNA: TGCGCCAGCAGCAGAACAGGGGAAATTGGCAATGAGCAGTTCTTC
CDR3: CASSRTGEIGNEQFF
J: TRBJ2-1
size: few
D: TRBD1
V: TRBV5-1

DNA: TGTGCCAGCAGCTCGATACCGGGACTAGCGACAGATACGCAGTATTTT
CDR3: CASSSIPGLATDTQYF
J: TRBJ2-3
size: few
D: TRBD2
V: TRBV11-2

DNA: TGTGCCAGCAGCCTGACAGGGATGAACACTGAAGCTTTCTTT
CDR3: CASSLTGMNTEAFF
J: TRBJ1-1
size: -
D: TRBD1
V: TRBV11-2

DNA: TGTGCCAGTAGTATAGAATCGTGGCGGGGGACCACAGATACGCAGTATTTT
CDR3: CASSIESWRGTTDTQYF
J: TRBJ2-3
size: few
D: TRBD2
V: TRBV19

DNA: TGTGCCTGGAACAGGGGACCCGGGGAGCTGTTTTTT
CDR3: CAWNRGPGELFF
J: TRBJ2-2
size: few
D: TRBD1
V: TRBV30

DNA: TGTGCCAGCAGCGGACGGGACAGGGGCCGTAAGGGCTACACCTTC
CDR3: CASSGRDRGRKGYTF
J: TRBJ1-2
size: -
D: TRBD1
V: TRBV9

DNA: TGTGCCAGCAGTCTCCCCCCGGGACAGGGTAATTCACCCCCCCACTTT
CDR3: CASSLPPGQGNSPPHF
J: TRBJ1-6
size: few
D: TRBD1
V: TRBV27

DNA: TGTGCCACCAAACGTTGGTACTCGGACGAGCAGTACTTC
CDR3: CATKRWYSDEQYF
J: TRBJ2-7
size: few
D: -
V: TRBV6-1

DNA: TGTGCCAGCAGTTTTGCGGGTCGAGATACGCAGTATTTT
CDR3: CASSFAGRDTQYF
J: TRBJ2-3
size: -
D: -
V: TRBV27

DNA: TGTGCCTGGGAACGGGGGATTGAAGCTTTCTTT
CDR3: CAWERGIEAFF
J: TRBJ1-1
size: few
D: -
V: TRBV30

DNA: TGCGCCAGCAGCCTGAAGCGGGGTGGGGATGTTTGGACAGATACGCAGTATTTT
CDR3: CASSLKRGGDVWTDTQYF
J: TRBJ2-3
size: -
D: TRBD2
V: TRBV4-3

DNA: TGCGCCAGCAGCTTGGTTGCGGGGGCCTACAATGAGCAGTTCTTC
CDR3: CASSLVAGAYNEQFF
J: TRBJ2-1
size: -
D: TRBD2
V: TRBV5-1

DNA: TGTGCCAGCAGCCCGAGGGTAGTTACCAATCAGCCCCAGCATTTT
CDR3: CASSPRVVTNQPQHF
J: TRBJ1-5
size: few
D: -
V: TRBV28

DNA: TGTGCCAGCAGCTTAGATGGACTAGCGGGGACCTCCACAGATACGCAGTATTTT
CDR3: CASSLDGLAGTSTDTQYF
J: TRBJ2-3
size: few
D: TRBD2
V: TRBV11-2

DNA: TGCGCCAGCAGCGACCGGGACAGCTGGTCTACGCAGTATTTT
CDR3: CASSDRDSWSTQYF
J: TRBJ2-3
size: few
D: TRBD1
V: TRBV5-1

DNA: TGTGCCAGCAGCTTGGTATGGGGGGGCCTCACCTATGGCTACACCTTC
CDR3: CASSLVWGGLTYGYTF
J: TRBJ1-2
size: few
D: -
V: TRBV5-8

DNA: TGTGCCATCAGTGAGGGACAGGGTCCTTACGAGCAGTACTTC
CDR3: CAISEGQGPYEQYF
J: TRBJ2-7
size: few
D: TRBD1
V: TRBV10-3

DNA: TGTGCCAGCAGTGAATATAGGGGTGGTTCACCCCTCCACTTT
CDR3: CASSEYRGGSPLHF
J: TRBJ1-6
size: few
D: -
V: TRBV25-1

DNA: TGTGCCAGTAGTATCCGGGCGGGAGGCACAGATACGCAGTATTTT
CDR3: CASSIRAGGTDTQYF
J: TRBJ2-3
size: -
D: TRBD2
V: TRBV19

DNA: TGTGCCAGCAGCTTGGGACAGAACTACGAGCAGTACTTC
CDR3: CASSLGQNYEQYF
J: TRBJ2-7
size: -
D: TRBD1
V: TRBV11-2

DNA: TGTGCCAGCAGTGTTAGGGGGGTGGGACAGGGGATCTCCTACAATGAGCAGTTCTTC
CDR3: CASSVRGVGQGISYNEQFF
J: TRBJ2-1
size: few
D: TRBD1
V: TRBV11-1

DNA: TGTGCCAGCAGCCAAGATAGTTGGCTAGCGGGGGGGCGGGAGCAGTTCTTC
CDR3: CASSQDSWLAGGREQFF
J: TRBJ2-1
size: few
D: TRBD2
V: TRBV14

DNA: TGTGCCAGCGCCACAACCCGCCAGGAGACCCAGTACTTC
CDR3: CASATTRQETQYF
J: TRBJ2-5
size: few
D: -
V: TRBV11-2

DNA: TGTGCCAGCAGTTACCCGACAGATACGCAGTATTTT
CDR3: CASSYPTDTQYF
J: TRBJ2-3
size: once
D: -
V: TRBV6-5

DNA: TGTGCCAGCAGCCCGTCCAGAAACTACGAGCAGTACTTC
CDR3: CASSPSRNYEQYF
J: TRBJ2-7
size: many
D: -
V: TRBV7-2

DNA: TGTGCCAGCACCCAGTCGGGGTCCTACAATGAGCAGTTCTTC
CDR3: CASTQSGSYNEQFF
J: TRBJ2-1
size: -
D: -
V: TRBV2

DNA: TGTGCCAGCAGTTCCATTTCCGGAGGGAGAAATGAGCAGTTCTTC
CDR3: CASSSISGGRNEQFF
J: TRBJ2-1
size: -
D: -
V: TRBV25-1

DNA: TGTGCCGGTTCTAAACAGGCTCAAGAGACCCAGTACTTC
CDR3: CAGSKQAQETQYF
J: TRBJ2-5
size: few
D: -
V: TRBV6-6

DNA: TGTGCCAGCAGCTCCCTCTCTGAAGCTTTCTTT
CDR3: CASSSLSEAFF
J: TRBJ1-1
size: -
D: -
V: TRBV7-9

DNA: TGTGCCAGCAGCTCCGATTGGGGGACAGGGTCAGATACGCAGTATTTT
CDR3: CASSSDWGTGSDTQYF
J: TRBJ2-3
size: few
D: TRBD1
V: TRBV9

DNA: TGTGCCAGCAGCCCCCCGAACAGCTACAATGAGCAGTTCTTC
CDR3: CASSPPNSYNEQFF
J: TRBJ2-1
size: few
D: -
V: TRBV9

DNA: TGTGCCAGCAGCCCACAGAGGACAGGGGCGCCGGGTTCACCCCTCCACTTT
CDR3: CASSPQRTGAPGSPLHF
J: TRBJ1-6
size: -
D: TRBD1
V: TRBV9

DNA: TGCGCCAGCAGCCAAGGGCAGTCGTTGAACACTGAAGCTTTCTTT
CDR3: CASSQGQSLNTEAFF
J: TRBJ1-1
size: -
D: -
V: TRBV4-1

DNA: TGTGCCAGCAGCTCCCCTAGGGGTAGCGGGGGGGCCGTAACAGATACGCAGTATTTT
CDR3: CASSSPRGSGGAVTDTQYF
J: TRBJ2-3
size: -
D: TRBD2
V: TRBV7-2

DNA: TGCGCCAGCAGCGCGTCGGGGACTAGCCAAGAGACCCAGTACTTC
CDR3: CASSASGTSQETQYF
J: TRBJ2-5
size: -
D: TRBD2
V: TRBV4-3

DNA: TGTGCCAGCAGATTGGGGGGACTAGCGCCTAGCACAGATACGCAGTATTTT
CDR3: CASRLGGLAPSTDTQYF
J: TRBJ2-3
size: few
D: TRBD2
V: TRBV5-4

DNA: TGTGCTAGTGGTTCCTCCGCTACGCAAGAGACCCAGTACTTC
CDR3: CASGSSATQETQYF
J: TRBJ2-5
size: -
D: -
V: TRBV12-5

DNA: TGCGCCAGCAGCCTGACGGGACAGGAGAATGAAAAACTGTTTTTT
CDR3: CASSLTGQENEKLFF
J: TRBJ1-4
size: -
D: TRBD1
V: TRBV5-1

DNA: TGTGCCAGCAGCTTGGTTACGGCGGGGGGGCACAATGAGCAGTTCTTC
CDR3: CASSLVTAGGHNEQFF
J: TRBJ2-1
size: -
D: TRBD2
V: TRBV5-4

DNA: TGCAGCGTGCCCGGACAGGTTCGGGAGACCCAGTACTTC
CDR3: CSVPGQVRETQYF
J: TRBJ2-5
size: many
D: TRBD1
V: TRBV29-1

DNA: TGTGCCAGCAGCCAAGATGCTAGCGGGGGCGCAGATACGCAGTATTTT
CDR3: CASSQDASGGADTQYF
J: TRBJ2-3
size: -
D: TRBD2
V: TRBV4-2

DNA: TGTGCCACCAGCAGGGACAGGGGAGGCGACGGCTACACCTTC
CDR3: CATSRDRGGDGYTF
J: TRBJ1-2
size: few
D: TRBD1
V: TRBV15

DNA: TGTGCCAGCAGTTACTCCGGGACAGGGGGACATCAGCCCCAGCATTTT
CDR3: CASSYSGTGGHQPQHF
J: TRBJ1-5
size: few
D: TRBD1
V: TRBV6-5

DNA: TGTGCCAGCAGCGCCTGGACTACTGATGAGCAGTTCTTC
CDR3: CASSAWTTDEQFF
J: TRBJ2-1
size: -
D: -
V: TRBV7-2

DNA: TGTGCCTGGAGTGCGCTAGCGGGGGGCCAGAATGAGCAGTTCTTC
CDR3: CAWSALAGGQNEQFF
J: TRBJ2-1
size: few
D: TRBD2
V: TRBV30

DNA: TGTGCCAGCAGCGTAGTACTAGCGGGGGGGCCGAATGAGCAGTTCTTC
CDR3: CASSVVLAGGPNEQFF
J: TRBJ2-1
size: few
D: TRBD2
V: TRBV9

DNA: TGCAGTGCTCCTTCCCGAAACACCATATATTTT
CDR3: CSAPSRNTIYF
J: TRBJ1-3
size: few
D: -
V: TRBV20-1

DNA: TGTGCCAGCAGCCAAGGATTGGGCGGCTACACCTTC
CDR3: CASSQGLGGYTF
J: TRBJ1-2
size: -
D: -
V: TRBV14

DNA: TGTGCCAGCAGTCTTAGCGGGGGGGCAGATACGCAGTATTTT
CDR3: CASSLSGGADTQYF
J: TRBJ2-3
size: -
D: TRBD2
V: TRBV6-5

DNA: TGTGCCAGCAGTTTATCGGGGATCAATCAGCCCCAGCATTTT
CDR3: CASSLSGINQPQHF
J: TRBJ1-5
size: -
D: -
V: TRBV28

DNA: TGTGCCAGCAGCGTACGGGCAGGGGGAGTTGGAAACACCATATATTTT
CDR3: CASSVRAGGVGNTIYF
J: TRBJ1-3
size: -
D: TRBD1
V: TRBV9

DNA: TGTGCCAGCAGCCCCCGTCGGGGACTACTGTTCTTC
CDR3: CASSPRRGLLFF
J: TRBJ2-1
size: few
D: TRBD2
V: TRBV7-3

DNA: TGTGCCAGCAGTCCGGACAGGGTATTCTACGAGCAGTACTTC
CDR3: CASSPDRVFYEQYF
J: TRBJ2-7
size: -
D: TRBD1
V: TRBV6-5

DNA: TGCAGCGTTAGGGACTCCTCGGCTCGACCTTACGAGCAGTACTTC
CDR3: CSVRDSSARPYEQYF
J: TRBJ2-7
size: few
D: -
V: TRBV29-1

DNA: TGTGCCACAGAGGGGGCCTCGGACACCGGGGAGCTGTTTTTT
CDR3: CATEGASDTGELFF
J: TRBJ2-2
size: few
D: TRBD1
V: TRBV10-3

DNA: TGTGCCAGCAGCGCCGAACAGGGCTCCTATAATTCACCCCTCCACTTT
CDR3: CASSAEQGSYNSPLHF
J: TRBJ1-6
size: few
D: -
V: TRBV7-8